The sequence of this T cell receptor beta chain was determined in a study of T cell responses to AZD1222 COVID-19 vaccine. Study-level points and caveats: Epitopes outside B.1.351 and B.1.1.7 mutated regions reportedly drew nearly half of spike TCRs. CD4 TCRs linked to vaccination spanned spike, dominating at 160-218 and 743-854. Donors were mostly white British, more females; clonal diversity possibly underestimated. Two doses of AZD1222 preceded a rise in Spike-specific TCR breadth and depth.

Only in-frame clones appear in the TCRdb table, and some are missing; sequencing was by immunoSEQ multiplex PCR. This table has approximately 150,000 clones, roughly 92% appearing once. Regarding this clone: Antigen unknown.

CDR3 size: 11 residues. Between the trimmed V and J ends, which lost 5 bases and 11 bases, there was a span of 12 bases. CDR1 is PRHDT and CDR2 is FYEKMQ in the germline V gene (reference sequence). Specimen: peripheral blood, collected on day 0 of AZD1222 vaccination. The sequence was obtained from an adult in good health. This chain links TRBV13 with TRBJ1-1; D perhaps matches TRBD1 (6 bases). The CDR3 bases are TGTGCCAGCAGCCAAGGGGGAAAGGCTTTCTTT. Amino acid sequence: CASSQGGKAFF.